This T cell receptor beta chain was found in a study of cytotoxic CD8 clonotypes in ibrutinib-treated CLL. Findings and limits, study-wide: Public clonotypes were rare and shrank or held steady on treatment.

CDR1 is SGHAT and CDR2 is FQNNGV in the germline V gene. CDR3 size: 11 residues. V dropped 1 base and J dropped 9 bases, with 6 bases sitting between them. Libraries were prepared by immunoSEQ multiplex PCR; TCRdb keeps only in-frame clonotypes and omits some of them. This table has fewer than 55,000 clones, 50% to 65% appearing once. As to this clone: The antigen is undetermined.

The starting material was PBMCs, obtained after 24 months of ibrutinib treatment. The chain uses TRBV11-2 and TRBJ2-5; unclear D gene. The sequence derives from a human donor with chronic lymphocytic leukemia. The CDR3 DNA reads TGTGCCAGCAGCTTAGTCCCCCCCCAGTACTTC. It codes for CASSLVPPQYF.